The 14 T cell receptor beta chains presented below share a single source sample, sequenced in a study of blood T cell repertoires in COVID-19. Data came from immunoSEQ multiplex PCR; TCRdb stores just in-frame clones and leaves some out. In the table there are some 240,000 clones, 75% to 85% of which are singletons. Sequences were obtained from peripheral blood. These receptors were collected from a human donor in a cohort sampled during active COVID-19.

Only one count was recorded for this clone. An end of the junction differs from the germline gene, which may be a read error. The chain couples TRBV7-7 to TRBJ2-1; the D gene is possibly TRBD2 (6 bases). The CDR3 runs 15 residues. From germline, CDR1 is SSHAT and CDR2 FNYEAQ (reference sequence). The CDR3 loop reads CASSFEAGPYNEQFF. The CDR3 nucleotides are TGTGCTAGCAGCTTTGAAGCGGGCCCTTACAATGAGCAGTTCTTC. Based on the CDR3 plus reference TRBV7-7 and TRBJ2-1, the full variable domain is GAGVSQSPRYKVTKRGQDVTLRCDPISSHATLYWYQQALGQGPEFLTYFNYEAQPDKSGLPSDRFSAERPEGSISTLTIQRTEQRDSAMYRCASSFEAGPYNEQFFGPGTRLTVL.

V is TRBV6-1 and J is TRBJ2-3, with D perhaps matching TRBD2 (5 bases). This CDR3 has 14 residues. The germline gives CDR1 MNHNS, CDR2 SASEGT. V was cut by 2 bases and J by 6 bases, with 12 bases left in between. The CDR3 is CASSERPSRDTQYF. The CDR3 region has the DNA TGTGCCAGCAGTGAAAGGCCTAGCCGGGATACGCAGTATTTT.

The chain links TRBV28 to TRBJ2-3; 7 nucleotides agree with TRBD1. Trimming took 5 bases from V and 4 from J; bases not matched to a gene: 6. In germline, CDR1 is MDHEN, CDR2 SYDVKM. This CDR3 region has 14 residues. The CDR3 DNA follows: TGTGCCAGCAGTCCTCGACAGGGTTCAGATACGCAGTATTTT. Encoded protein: CASSPRQGSDTQYF.

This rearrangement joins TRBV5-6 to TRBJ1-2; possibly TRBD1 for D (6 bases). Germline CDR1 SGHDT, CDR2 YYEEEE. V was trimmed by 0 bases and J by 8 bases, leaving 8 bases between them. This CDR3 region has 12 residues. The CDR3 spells CASSLEGGGYTF. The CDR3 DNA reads TGTGCCAGCAGCTTGGAGGGGGGGGGCTACACCTTC.

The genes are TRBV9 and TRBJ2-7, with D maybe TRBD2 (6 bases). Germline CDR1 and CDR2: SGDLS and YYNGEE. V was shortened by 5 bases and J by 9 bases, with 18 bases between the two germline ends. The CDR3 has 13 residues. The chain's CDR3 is CASSDNPDGGQYF. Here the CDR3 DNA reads TGTGCCAGCAGTGACAATCCCGACGGGGGGCAGTACTTC.

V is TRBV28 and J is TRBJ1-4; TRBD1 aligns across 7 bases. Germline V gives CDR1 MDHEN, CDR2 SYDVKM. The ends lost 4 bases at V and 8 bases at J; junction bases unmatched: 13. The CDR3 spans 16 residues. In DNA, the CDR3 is TGTGCCAGCAGTTCAATACTCGACAGGGCAACAGAAAAACTGTTTTTT. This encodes CASSSILDRATEKLFF.

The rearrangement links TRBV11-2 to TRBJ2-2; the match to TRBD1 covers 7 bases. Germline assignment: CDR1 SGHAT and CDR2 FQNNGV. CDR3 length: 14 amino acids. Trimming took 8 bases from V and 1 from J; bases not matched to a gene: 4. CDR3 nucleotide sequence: TGTGCCAGCGATCGGACAGGGAACACCGGGGAGCTGTTTTTT. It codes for CASDRTGNTGELFF.

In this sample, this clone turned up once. The CDR3 DNA reads as TGCGCCAGCAGCCGGCTCCCGGGGGGGTCCAAGACCCAGTACTTC. Its translation: CASSRLPGGSKTQYF. V is TRBV5-1 and J is TRBJ2-5; 8 positions agree with TRBD2. The CDR3 runs 15 residues. With 4 bases clipped from V and 6 bases from J, the junction kept 11 bases outside the gene matches. CDR1 and CDR2 (germline): SGHRS, YFSETQ.

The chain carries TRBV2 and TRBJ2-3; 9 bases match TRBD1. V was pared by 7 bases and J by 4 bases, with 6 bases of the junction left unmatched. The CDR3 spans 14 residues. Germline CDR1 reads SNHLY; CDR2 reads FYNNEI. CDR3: CASKRDREADTQYF. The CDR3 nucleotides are TGTGCCAGCAAACGGGACAGGGAAGCAGATACGCAGTATTTT.

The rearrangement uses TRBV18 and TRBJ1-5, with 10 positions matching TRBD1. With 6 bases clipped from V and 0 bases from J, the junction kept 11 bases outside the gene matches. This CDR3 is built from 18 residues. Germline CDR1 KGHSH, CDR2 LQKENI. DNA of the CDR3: TGTGCCAGCTCTCCGGGACAGGGGACATCTAATAGCAATCAGCCCCAGCATTTT. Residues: CASSPGQGTSNSNQPQHF.

The CDR3 coding sequence is TGTGCCAGCTCACCGCCCACTGGGAGGGCTAATGAAAAACTGTTTTTT. As protein: CASSPPTGRANEKLFF. The rearrangement joins TRBV18 to TRBJ1-4; unclear D gene. Germline V lookup: CDR1 KGHSH, CDR2 LQKENI. The CDR3 runs 16 residues. Trimming shortened V by 3 bases and J by 3 bases, and 14 bases separated the two germline ends.

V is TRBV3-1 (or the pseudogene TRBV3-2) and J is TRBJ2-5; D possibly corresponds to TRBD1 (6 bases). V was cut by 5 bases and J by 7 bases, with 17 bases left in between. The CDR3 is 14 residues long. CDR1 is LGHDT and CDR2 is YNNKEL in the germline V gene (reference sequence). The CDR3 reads CASSFHRASGTQYF. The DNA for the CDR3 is TGTGCCAGCAGCTTTCACAGGGCCTCCGGGACCCAGTACTTC.

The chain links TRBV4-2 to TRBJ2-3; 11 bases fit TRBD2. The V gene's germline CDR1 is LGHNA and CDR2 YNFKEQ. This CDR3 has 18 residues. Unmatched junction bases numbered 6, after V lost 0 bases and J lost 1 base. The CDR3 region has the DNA TGTGCCAGCAGCCAAGATCGACTAGCGGGGATCCGCACAGATACGCAGTATTTT. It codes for CASSQDRLAGIRTDTQYF.

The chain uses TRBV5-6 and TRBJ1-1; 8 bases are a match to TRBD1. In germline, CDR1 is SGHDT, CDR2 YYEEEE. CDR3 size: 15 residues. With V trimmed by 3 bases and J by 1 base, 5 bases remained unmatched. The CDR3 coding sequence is TGTGCCAGCAGCTATATGGACAGGGCGAACACTGAAGCTTTCTTT. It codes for CASSYMDRANTEAFF.